This T cell receptor (beta chain) was captured in a study of glioma-infiltrating T cells. Ten or more counts support this clonotype. Antigen: not known. Study findings and constraints: Very few CDR3 sequences were shared between tissue and blood. Non-neoplastic patients had below-expected tissue-blood divergence, while all gliomas exceeded expectation.

Germline CDR1 and CDR2: MNHEY and SMNVEV (reference sequence). There are 14 residues in the CDR3. V lost 3 bases to trimming and J lost 8 bases; unmatched junction nucleotides: 4. Amplification of TCR alpha and beta CDR3 regions from RNA used iRepertoire nested multiplex PCR. Input was about 95-400 ng of tissue mRNA or PBMC total RNA. In TCRdb, the multiplex PCR reads were re-called with MiXCR into one record per CDR3 protein. The sample lists around 130,000 distinct CDR3 sequences, approximately 26% occurring once. The receptor was isolated from a human donor with low-grade glioma or glioblastoma, undergoing nonglioma brain surgery, or in good health (not recorded which). The chain uses TRBV27 and TRBJ2-1, with TRBD2 matching over 10 bases. Sequencing was carried out using glioma tissue, nonneoplastic brain tissue, or PBMCs (not recorded which). CDR3 residues: CASSFERGGYEQFF. The CDR3 DNA is TGTGCCAGCAGTTTTGAGCGGGGGGGCTATGAGCAGTTCTTC.